The 27 T cell receptor beta chains below come from one sample, sequenced in a study of patients and donors after allogeneic stem cell transplantation. TCRdb re-called the RT-PCR reads through MiXCR, storing one row per CDR3 protein. Of 90,000 to 130,000 distinct CDR3 sequences in the sample, approximately 40% were seen once. Sequenced input: blood, either unsorted or a sorted T cell fraction (not recorded which). Source of these receptors: a human donor who was either an allogeneic HSCT recipient or a stem cell or donor lymphocyte infusion donor (not recorded which). It is not recorded whose cells these are; they may come from a transplant donor.

This clonotype was observed a handful of times. The genes are TRBV12-3 or TRBV12-4 and TRBJ2-3; 12 bases fit TRBD2. Losses at the gene ends were 6 bases for V and 6 bases for J; bases not matched to a gene: 4. The CDR3 runs to 14 residues. The DNA for the CDR3 is TGTGCCAGCAGCCTCGGGACTAGCGGGGATACGCAGTATTTT. It is translated as CASSLGTSGDTQYF.

This clonotype came up a few times. V gene TRBV11-2 combines with J gene TRBJ1-2, with D uncertain. V was trimmed by 4 bases and J by 7 bases, leaving 13 bases between them. This CDR3 region has 13 residues. From germline, CDR1 is SGHAT and CDR2 FQNNGV. In DNA, the CDR3 is TGTGCCAGCAGCTCAGCAGGCAGAGGTGGCTACACCTTC. This gives the protein CASSSAGRGGYTF.

This clonotype has only a few counts. V and J are TRBV12-3 or TRBV12-4 and TRBJ2-2, with D hard to call. The CDR3 has 15 amino acids. Trimming cost V 1 base and J 1 base, with 7 bases left between them. CDR3 loop: CASSLGLWNTGELFF. CDR3 sequence (DNA): TGTGCCAGCAGTTTAGGACTTTGGAACACCGGGGAGCTGTTTTTT.

This clonotype showed up just a few times. The CDR3 here is CASSLEGRSTEAFF. In DNA, the CDR3 is TGCGCCAGCAGCTTGGAGGGCCGGAGCACTGAAGCTTTCTTT. The chain employs TRBV5-1 and TRBJ1-1; D unclear. V lost 0 bases and J 4 bases, leaving 10 bases between the germline ends. From germline, CDR1 is SGHRS and CDR2 YFSETQ. The CDR3 runs to 14 residues.

The V gene is TRBV12-3 or TRBV12-4, the J gene TRBJ2-7; no clear D. This CDR3 comprises 13 residues. V lost 5 bases and J lost 1, with 9 bases in between. For the CDR3, the DNA is TGTGCCAGCAGTGCAAGAGTTTCCTACGAGCAGTACTTC. It codes for CASSARVSYEQYF.

This chain links TRBV7-2 with TRBJ2-1; 8 bases are shared with TRBD2. Germline CDR1 is SGHTA and CDR2 is FQGNSA. With V trimmed by 1 base and J by 12 bases, 2 bases remained unmatched. The CDR3 runs to 12 residues. The CDR3 DNA reads as TGTGCCAGCAGCTTAGGACTAGCGAGGCAGTTCTTC. Translated: CASSLGLARQFF. The full variable domain, rest sourced from reference TRBV7-2 and TRBJ2-1, is GAGVSQSPSNKVTEKGKDVELRCDPISGHTALYWYRQSLGQGLEFLIYFQGNSAPDKSGLPSDRFSAERTGGSVSTLTIQRTQQEDSAVYLCASSLGLARQFFGPGTRLTVL.

In this sample, this clonotype turned up a few times. The V and J genes are TRBV28 and TRBJ2-7, with 8 bases that match TRBD2. CDR3 length equals 15 residues. J gave up 7 bases and V 2 bases, and 10 bases lay outside the gene matches. Germline loops: CDR1 MDHEN, CDR2 SYDVKM. The CDR3 DNA reads as TGTGCCAGCAGTTTAATAGGGACTAGGCCCTGGGAGCAGTACTTC. It encodes CASSLIGTRPWEQYF.

The chain joins TRBV12-3 or TRBV12-4 to TRBJ2-6; D is unclear. Trimming cost V 5 bases and J 4 bases, with 3 bases left between them. CDR3 size: 12 residues. CDR3 nucleotides: TGTGCCAGCAGTCTGGGGGCCAACGTCCTGACTTTC. Protein product: CASSLGANVLTF.

The sample holds many counts of this clonotype. V usage is TRBV20-1 and J usage is TRBJ1-2; D perhaps matches TRBD1 (6 bases). This CDR3 region has 12 residues. Per the germline V gene, CDR1 is DFQATT and CDR2 is SNEGSKA (reference sequence). The V gene lost 6 bases and the J gene lost 6 bases, with 14 bases spanning the gap. CDR3 protein: CSAKGGLNGYTF. The CDR3 DNA sequence: TGCAGTGCAAAAGGGGGGCTGAATGGCTACACCTTC.

The chain couples TRBV15 to TRBJ2-5; D is perhaps TRBD1 (6 bases). CDR1 and CDR2 from the germline V gene are LNHNV and YYDKDF (reference sequence). V was cut by 2 bases and J by 2 bases, with 12 bases left in between. The CDR3 runs to 15 residues. The CDR3 nucleotides read TGTGCCACCAGCAGACCCGGACAGAAGCAAGAGACCCAGTACTTC. It translates to CATSRPGQKQETQYF. The whole variable domain, remainder taken from reference TRBV15 and TRBJ2-5, is DAMVIQNPRYQVTQFGKPVTLSCSQTLNHNVMYWYQQKSSQAPKLLFHYYDKDFNNEADTPDNFQSRRPNTSFCFLDIRSPGLGDTAMYLCATSRPGQKQETQYFGPGTRLLVL.

The chain links TRBV7-2 to TRBJ2-1; the D gene could be TRBD1 or TRBD2 (5 bases each). CDR1 is SGHTA and CDR2 is FQGNSA in the germline V gene. The CDR3 contains 15 residues. V lost 2 bases and J lost 5, with 13 bases in between. CDR3 amino acids: CASSLSRDPNNEQFF. CDR3 DNA: TGTGCCAGCAGCTTAAGCCGGGACCCGAACAATGAGCAGTTCTTC.

This clonotype has just a few counts. Here the CDR3 reads CASSFRTGPPTDTQYF. In DNA, the CDR3 is TGTGCCAGCAGCTTCCGCACAGGGCCCCCCACAGATACGCAGTATTTT. This chain connects TRBV7-6 to TRBJ2-3; weak D call: TRBD1 (6 bases). The V end was cut by 3 bases, the J end by 2 bases, with 15 bases between. Germline V gene data show CDR1 as SGHVS and CDR2 as FNYEAQ. This CDR3 has 16 residues.

The chain employs TRBV28 and TRBJ2-7; the D gene is possibly TRBD1 (5 bases). The germline V gene encodes CDR1 MDHEN and CDR2 SYDVKM. With 8 bases removed from V and 11 bases from J, the gap between germline ends came to 22 bases. The CDR3 has 13 amino acids. The CDR3 protein is CASQTPRQTPKYF. In DNA form, the CDR3 reads TGTGCCAGCCAAACCCCCCGACAGACTCCTAAGTACTTC. The full variable domain, completed using reference TRBV28 and TRBJ2-7, is DVKVTQSSRYLVKRTGEKVFLECVQDMDHENMFWYRQDPGLGLRLIYFSYDVKMKEKGDIPEGYSVSREKKERFSLILESASTNQTSMYLCASQTPRQTPKYFGPGTRLTVT.

The chain carries TRBV7-2 and TRBJ2-5; D gene uncertain. V was clipped by 0 bases and J by 2 bases, with 10 bases between them. Germline CDR1 SGHTA, CDR2 FQGNSA. The CDR3 runs 15 residues. CDR3 protein: CASSLAGSRQETQYF. CDR3 nucleotides: TGTGCCAGCAGCTTAGCAGGTTCAAGACAAGAGACCCAGTACTTC. Looking up the rest from reference TRBV7-2 and TRBJ2-5 gives the full variable domain: GAGVSQSPSNKVTEKGKDVELRCDPISGHTALYWYRQSLGQGLEFLIYFQGNSAPDKSGLPSDRFSAERTGGSVSTLTIQRTQQEDSAVYLCASSLAGSRQETQYFGPGTRLLVL.

The chain employs TRBV9 and TRBJ1-2; D is unresolved. CDR3 length: 13 residues. V shed 0 bases and J shed 4 bases, with 7 bases lying between them. Looked up from germline, CDR1 is SGDLS and CDR2 is YYNGEE. This chain's CDR3 is CASSVGLSYGYTF. The DNA of the CDR3 is TGTGCCAGCAGCGTAGGACTATCCTATGGCTACACCTTC.

V is TRBV7-9 and J is TRBJ2-3; 9 nucleotides align to TRBD2. V was clipped by 1 base and J by 4 bases; unmatched bases: 3. The CDR3 runs 15 residues. Germline values: CDR1 SEHNR, CDR2 FQNEAQ (reference sequence). CDR3: CASSLGAGGADTQYF. CDR3 nucleotides: TGTGCCAGCAGCTTAGGCGCGGGAGGGGCAGATACGCAGTATTTT.

This clonotype was recorded at least ten times. The V and J genes are TRBV6-5 and TRBJ1-2, with 8 bases lining up with TRBD1. CDR1 and CDR2 (germline): MNHEY, SVGAGI. The CDR3 is 15 residues long. The V and J ends lost 6 bases and 4 bases, in that order; junction bases with no gene match: 10. CDR3 sequence reads: CASRLGTGVGYGYTF. In nucleotides, the CDR3 is TGTGCCAGCAGGCTAGGGACAGGAGTTGGCTATGGCTACACCTTC.

This clonotype was seen at least ten times. The chain joins TRBV5-6 to TRBJ1-2, with no clear D. The germline gives CDR1 SGHDT, CDR2 YYEEEE. This CDR3 has 15 amino acids. Deletions cut 0 bases from V and 8 bases from J, with 17 bases between. CDR3 in amino acids: CASSLGHRDVPGYTF. In nucleotides, the CDR3 is TGTGCCAGCAGCTTGGGACATCGGGATGTCCCCGGCTACACCTTC.

This clonotype has more than one count but fewer than ten. The gene calls are TRBV2 and TRBJ1-1; TRBD1 aligns across 10 bases. CDR1 and CDR2 (germline): SNHLY, FYNNEI. CDR3 length equals 13 residues. Trimming at V came to 6 bases and at J to 11 bases, leaving 9 bases not matched to a gene. This chain's CDR3 is CASRLGTGVEAFF. The CDR3 nucleotides are TGTGCCAGCAGGCTGGGGACAGGGGTAGAGGCTTTCTTT.

This rearrangement joins TRBV4-2 to TRBJ1-5, with TRBD1 matching 8 bases. This CDR3 has 18 amino acids. With V trimmed by 3 bases and J by 2 bases, 12 bases remained unmatched. The germline V gene encodes CDR1 LGHNA and CDR2 YNFKEQ. CDR3 in DNA: TGTGCCAGCAGCCAGGAAGGGACAGGTCCTATTGGCAATCAGCCCCAGCATTTT. Translated: CASSQEGTGPIGNQPQHF.

The table lists this clonotype with a count of one. V usage is TRBV12-3 or TRBV12-4 and J usage is TRBJ2-6, with unresolved D. V was trimmed by 8 bases and J by 3 bases, leaving 14 bases between them. This CDR3 contains 15 residues. CDR3 amino acids: CASARPAIGANVLTF. The CDR3 DNA is TGTGCCAGCGCTCGACCCGCCATTGGGGCCAACGTCCTGACTTTC.

This chain links TRBV7-9 with TRBJ1-2; D gene ambiguous. CDR1 and CDR2 from the germline V gene are SEHNR and FQNEAQ (reference sequence). The V end was cut by 5 bases, the J end by 8 bases, with 9 bases between. The CDR3 extends over 11 amino acids. The CDR3, as DNA: TGTGCCAGCAGCCCAGAACAGGGCTACACCTTC. Its protein is CASSPEQGYTF.

The chain recombines TRBV27 with TRBJ1-4, with no clear D. V lost 7 bases and J lost 4, with 22 bases in between. CDR3 length: 17 residues. Germline CDR1 MNHEY, CDR2 SMNVEV (reference sequence). The CDR3 bases are TGTGCCAGCATTGATAAAGAATCGGGCCGGAGTAATGAAAAACTGTTTTTT. Its translation is CASIDKESGRSNEKLFF.

The gene calls are TRBV7-3 and TRBJ2-1; tentative D call: TRBD2 (6 bases). CDR1 and CDR2 (germline): SGHTA, FQGTGA. The CDR3 runs to 15 residues. V was clipped by 1 base and J by 3 bases, with 10 bases between them. CDR3 residues: CASSLRAGVYNEQFF. CDR3 nucleotides: TGTGCCAGCAGCTTAAGAGCGGGTGTCTACAATGAGCAGTTCTTC.

The table lists this clonotype with a few counts. The chain's CDR3 is CSARTSGHEAFF. In DNA form, the CDR3 reads TGCAGTGCTAGAACGAGTGGACATGAAGCTTTCTTT. J is TRBJ1-1 and V is TRBV20-1, with a weak D call TRBD1 (5 bases). This CDR3 spans 12 amino acids. The germline gives CDR1 DFQATT, CDR2 SNEGSKA (reference sequence). The V end lost 2 bases, the J end lost 7 bases, and 11 bases lay between the germline ends.

The chain is built from TRBV14 and TRBJ2-1; TRBD1 agrees at 8 bases. Trimming removed 0 bases from V and 5 bases from J; junction bases left unmatched: 6. The CDR3 totals 16 residues. CDR1 SGHDN and CDR2 FVKESK come from the germline V gene. For the CDR3, the DNA is TGTGCCAGCAGCCAAGACCGGACAGGGTGGAACAATGAGCAGTTCTTC. Translation gives CASSQDRTGWNNEQFF.

This clonotype occurred a few times. The chain is built from TRBV5-1 and TRBJ2-1, with D uncertain. This CDR3 has 12 amino acids. Germline V gene data show CDR1 as SGHRS and CDR2 as YFSETQ. The germline V and J ends were trimmed by 4 bases and 4 bases, with 6 bases remaining between them. The CDR3 DNA is TGCGCCAGCAGCCCGCATTACAATGAGCAGTTCTTC. Translating gives CASSPHYNEQFF.